This section outlines one TCR beta chain sequence together with its context. Antigen specificity is unknown. Germline lookup yields CDR1 SEHNR and CDR2 FQNEAQ (reference sequence). V was clipped by 5 bases and J by 6 bases; unmatched bases: 10. The length of the CDR3 is 14 residues. The assay was immunoSEQ multiplex PCR, and TCRdb's table has in-frame clones only and misses some. The data show approximately 95,000 clones, about 81% seen once. The record originates from a study of radiotherapy plus CTLA-4 blockade in lung cancer. Study overall: Disease control reached 31%, with objective responses in less than 20%. Study outcomes and limitations: After treatment with radiotherapy plus ipilimumab, TCR clones that came from the tumor expanded in blood.

CTLA-4 blockade with ipilimumab, together with focal radiation, was given to patients with chemo-refractory metastatic non-small-cell lung cancer. V is TRBV7-9 and J is TRBJ2-7, with 7 bases that match TRBD1. This TCR was recovered from a human donor with non-small cell lung cancer who had a partial response to radiotherapy plus ipilimumab. Sequencing used peripheral blood, obtained from a patient treated with radiotherapy plus ipilimumab. The CDR3 sequence is CASSTRTDRSEQYF. CDR3 nucleotide sequence: TGTGCCAGCAGCACTCGAACGGACAGGAGCGAGCAGTACTTC.